This T cell receptor beta chain was obtained from a study of CD8+ T cells in alopecia areata. On the study more broadly: Each of the treated patients was given oral tofacitinib, 5 to 10 mg twice daily, for moderate-to-severe alopecia areata.

This clone was recorded a few times. The antigen is undetermined. Study results and limitations: Shared TCR sequences were less clear between patients than in mice, possibly partly from HLA diversity.

TCR sequencing used cDNA made by reverse transcription of extracted RNA. The protocol was immunoSEQ multiplex PCR, while the TCRdb copy is restricted to in-frame clones and leaves out a portion. The sample consists of about 130,000 clones, roughly 54% of them appearing once. CD4+ and CD8+ T cells were sorted from PBMCs stained for CD3, CD4 and CD8. Here the sequenced sample was CD4+ T cells sorted from blood, taken at week 0. The clonotype comes from a human donor with alopecia areata.

The CDR3 region has the DNA TGTGCCAGCAGCTTGGGGGGGCAGAGTGGCTACACCTTC. Encoded protein: CASSLGGQSGYTF. This chain links TRBV7-9 with TRBJ1-2, with D possibly TRBD1 on 6 matching bases. CDR1 SEHNR and CDR2 FQNEAQ come from the germline V gene (reference sequence). The CDR3 sequence is 13 residues long. V lost 3 bases and J lost 7, with 12 bases in between.